Listed below are T cell receptor beta chains from one sample, sequenced in a study of tumor and adjacent non-tumor tissue in lung cancer. TCRdb fed the multiplex PCR reads into MiXCR, producing one record per CDR3 protein. The table includes approximately 130,000 distinct CDR3 sequences, 66% detected once. The material sequenced was lung tumor tissue. The source is a man between 25 and 39 years old with non-small cell lung cancer. Both conserved end residues are part of each CDR3.

V,J,length,CDR3
TRBV6-1,TRBJ2-7,15,CASTPYGQIAGEQYF
TRBV20-1,TRBJ2-7,11,CSAREGDGQYF
TRBV6-5,TRBJ2-7,16,CASGYGISLSSYEQYF
TRBV11-2,TRBJ1-4,14,CASSLYGANEKLFF
TRBV20-1,TRBJ2-6,13,CSATSTGANILTF
TRBV6-1,TRBJ1-2,14,CAALQGDLNYGYTF
TRBV4-1,TRBJ2-4,15,CASSQDLSSLYIQYF
TRBV24-1,TRBJ2-3,15,CATSDSMTGTDRQYF
TRBV10-3,TRBJ2-1,14,CTISEGGGTSEQFF
TRBV7-9,TRBJ1-1,13,CTSSLSRNTEAFF
TRBV20-1,TRBJ2-2,14,CSARKRGSTEELFF
TRBV12-3/TRBV12-4,TRBJ2-1,15,CAGSSASGGLHEQFF
TRBV12-3/TRBV12-4,NA,14,CASSLYGTTYEQFF
TRBV20-1,TRBJ2-3,15,CSALQRTGITDMQYF
TRBV12-3/TRBV12-4,TRBJ2-7,11,CASMGRYEQYF
TRBV4-1,TRBJ2-2,16,CASSQLTSGRSGKLFF
TRBV12-3/TRBV12-4,TRBJ2-3,11,CASSSLDMQYF
TRBV4-1,TRBJ1-3,15,CANSQDDVDENTIYF
TRBV28,TRBJ2-7,12,CASSLLSYEQYF
TRBV20-1,TRBJ1-1,13,CNASPGTNNEAFF
TRBV7-9,TRBJ2-1,15,CASSSIAGEGNEQFF
TRBV14,TRBJ2-3,14,CGSSRKVSTDTQYF
TRBV6-1,TRBJ2-3,13,CATHRPDTDTQYF
TRBV6-5,TRBJ2-3,16,CASSYFLAGGHVTQCF
TRBV4-1,TRBJ2-3,15,CASSGGAGVADTQYF
TRBV5-6,TRBJ2-6,15,CASSLEGRGPNVLTF
TRBV29-1,TRBJ1-1,15,CSTALRDSLNTEAFF
TRBV6-2/TRBV6-3,TRBJ2-1,14,CASSYPDYSNERFF
TRBV11-3,TRBJ2-1,15,CASGTKLVGVGEQFF
TRBV11-3,TRBJ1-1,11,CASSLDTEALF
TRBV28,TRBJ2-7,11,CASSSSYKQYF
TRBV4-1,TRBJ2-5,14,CASSQELGRETQYF
TRBV11-2,TRBJ2-7,15,CASSFQGSWVGKQYF
TRBV5-6,TRBJ2-3,13,CASSIDRTDTQYF
TRBV29-1,TRBJ1-3,12,CSVTVSGNAIYF
TRBV12-3/TRBV12-4,TRBJ2-5,16,CASSSRLANSQETQYF
TRBV6-1,TRBJ2-7,13,CASRECHGYERYF